The 9 T cell receptor beta chains given below trace back to one sample, sequenced in a study of T cells after yellow fever vaccination. Each CDR3 protein is one row after TCRdb ran MiXCR on the 5' RACE reads. The sample gives around 260,000 distinct CDR3 sequences, about 5.2% of which show up once; around 3.5% is in the top ten. This specimen consisted of CD4+ T cells sorted from PBMCs, obtained on the day of the yellow fever booster vaccination. These receptor sequences come from a young man who received the YFV17D yellow fever vaccine.

V usage is TRBV6-5 and J usage is TRBJ2-2, with a possible D match to TRBD1 (6 bases). Germline values: CDR1 MNHEY, CDR2 SVGAGI. CDR3 length: 15 residues. The V gene lost 4 bases and the J gene lost 6 bases, with 15 bases spanning the gap. The CDR3 DNA reads TGTGCCAGCAGTTTAACCGGGACATTAGCCGGGGAGCTGTTTTTT. It is translated as CASSLTGTLAGELFF.

In its sample, this clonotype was seen many times. V and J are TRBV7-9 and TRBJ2-1; D is ambiguous. Germline CDR1 reads SEHNR; CDR2 reads FQNEAQ (reference sequence). The CDR3 sequence is 15 residues long. V gave up 5 bases and J gave up 5 bases, with 16 bases separating them. The CDR3 bases are TGTGCCAGCAGCCCTAAAGGCACGGCGGACAATGAGCAGTTCTTC. This gives the protein CASSPKGTADNEQFF. The full variable domain, with the rest looked up from reference TRBV7-9 and TRBJ2-1, is DTGVSQNPRHKITKRGQNVTFRCDPISEHNRLYWYRQTLGQGPEFLTYFQNEAQLEKSRLLSDRFSAERPKGSFSTLEIQRTEQGDSAMYLCASSPKGTADNEQFFGPGTRLTVL.

This clonotype has at least ten counts. V and J are TRBV2 and TRBJ1-5; perhaps TRBD1 as D (6 bases). The V and J ends lost 6 bases and 4 bases respectively, with 13 bases between them. Germline CDR1 is SNHLY and CDR2 is FYNNEI. CDR3 length equals 14 residues. CDR3: CASSPDGQNQPQHF. The CDR3, as DNA: TGTGCCAGCAGCCCCGACGGACAGAATCAGCCCCAGCATTTT.

This clonotype was observed a handful of times. The V call is TRBV20-1, the J call TRBJ2-7, with TRBD1 as a possible D gene (5 bases). The germline gives CDR1 DFQATT, CDR2 SNEGSKA (reference sequence). Trimming took off 2 bases at V and 4 bases at J, with 12 bases between the two ends. This CDR3 is built from 13 residues. This chain's CDR3 is CSARTDKTYEQYF. The CDR3 DNA sequence: TGCAGTGCTAGAACGGACAAAACTTACGAGCAGTACTTC.

V usage is TRBV6-5 and J usage is TRBJ2-2, with 7 bases lining up with TRBD1. CDR1 is MNHEY and CDR2 is SVGAGI in the germline V gene. V was pared by 5 bases and J by 4 bases, with 10 bases of the junction left unmatched. The CDR3 is 16 amino acids. In DNA, the CDR3 is TGTGCCAGCAGTCACAATCCGGGACAGAGCACCGGGGAGCTGTTTTTT. It is translated as CASSHNPGQSTGELFF.

This clonotype was found a few times. CDR3 region: CASSSSQGAVGSPLHF. The CDR3 coding sequence is TGTGCCAGCAGCTCATCTCAGGGGGCGGTAGGCTCACCCCTCCACTTT. The rearrangement joins TRBV7-8 to TRBJ1-6; 8 bases are a match to TRBD1. Germline trimming cut 4 bases from V and 10 bases from J; bases unmatched to any gene: 12. CDR3 length equals 16 residues. Per germline, CDR1 SGHVS and CDR2 FQNEAQ.

This clonotype came up many times. The genes are TRBV18 and TRBJ2-3; D gene unclear. V lost 3 bases, J lost 2 bases, and 6 bases lay in between. The CDR3 extends over 13 amino acids. Germline V lookup: CDR1 KGHSH, CDR2 LQKENI. The CDR3 DNA reads as TGTGCCAGCTCACCTCGGACCACAGATACGCAGTATTTT. Encoded protein: CASSPRTTDTQYF.

CDR3 amino acids: CASQDREGGIKYEQFF. The CDR3 coding sequence is TGTGCCAGCCAGGATCGAGAGGGGGGCATTAAATATGAGCAGTTCTTC. This sequence joins TRBV6-2 or TRBV6-3 and TRBJ2-1; either TRBD1 or TRBD2 may supply D (6 bases each). This CDR3 has 16 amino acids. CDR1 and CDR2 (germline): MNHEY, SVGEGT. V shed 8 bases and J shed 8 bases, with 25 bases lying between them.

The V gene is TRBV6-5, the J gene TRBJ1-2; weak D call: TRBD1 (6 bases). This CDR3 contains 14 residues. V shed 5 bases and J shed 2 bases, with 12 bases lying between them. The germline CDR1 and CDR2 sequences are MNHEY and SVGAGI. CDR3 nucleotides: TGTGCCAGCAGTCGGAGACAGGCAAACTATGGCTACACCTTC. It translates to CASSRRQANYGYTF.